The 23 T cell receptor beta chains given below trace back to one sample, sequenced in a study of cytomegalovirus exposure and HLA in healthy donors (dated by TCRdb to about 2017). Libraries were prepared through the immunoSEQ multiplex PCR assay. For the multiplex PCR, a mixture combining 60 forward primers for TCR Vbeta segments and 13 reverse primers for TCR Jbeta segments was used. TCRdb re-hosts the immuneACCESS table, in-frame sequences only. Its copies lack some clones; in the studies checked, an unresolved V gene accounts for under half of them, and the cause for the rest is not known. This sample holds about 150,000 clones; about 85% were observed only once. The top ten constitute approximately 2.5% of the sample. The sample taken for sequencing was PBMCs. Receptors were obtained from a woman in her late teens or twenties in good health and CMV-seronegative.

The chain links TRBV4-3 to TRBJ2-7; D perhaps matches TRBD1 (6 bases). The CDR3 consists of 16 residues. The germline gives CDR1 LGHNA, CDR2 YSLEER. V was trimmed by 1 base and J by 5 bases, leaving 18 bases between them. The CDR3 reads CASSQGPGTTSHEQYF. CDR3 nucleotide sequence: TGCGCCAGCAGCCAAGGGCCAGGGACAACGTCTCACGAGCAGTACTTC.

The sample holds a few counts of this clone. V gene TRBV29-1 combines with J gene TRBJ2-5, with D maybe TRBD2 (5 bases). Trimming left V 5 bases short and J 7 bases short, with 14 bases between. In germline, CDR1 is SQVTM, CDR2 ANQGSEA. This CDR3 has 12 amino acids. CDR3: CSVTSGDWTQYF. The CDR3 DNA sequence: TGCAGCGTTACCTCCGGGGATTGGACCCAGTACTTC.

The V and J genes are TRBV28 and TRBJ1-5; tentatively, D is TRBD1 (6 bases). Germline-derived CDR1 and CDR2 are MDHEN and SYDVKM. V gave up 3 bases and J gave up 3 bases, with 9 bases separating them. The CDR3 loop spans 14 amino acids. The CDR3 sequence: CASSLPGDNQPQHF. The DNA of the CDR3 is TGTGCCAGCAGTTTGCCAGGGGACAATCAGCCCCAGCATTTT.

This chain connects TRBV4-1 to TRBJ1-2; TRBD1 matches at 10 bases. Germline V gives CDR1 MGHRA, CDR2 YSYEKL. CDR3 length: 15 residues. The trim removed 1 base at V and 2 bases at J, leaving 1 base unmatched. The CDR3 DNA reads as TGCGCCAGCAGCCAAGGACAGGGGGCGAACTATGGCTACACCTTC. Its translation is CASSQGQGANYGYTF.

The chain joins TRBV7-2 to TRBJ2-5; 8 nucleotides match TRBD2. This CDR3 region has 14 residues. Trimming at V came to 3 bases and at J to 7 bases, leaving 7 bases not matched to a gene. Germline V gene sequence: CDR1 SGHTA, CDR2 FQGNSA. The CDR3 coding sequence is TGTGCCAGCAGCTTCGGGACTAGGAGTGTGACCCAGTACTTC. Translated, it gives CASSFGTRSVTQYF.

The chain recombines TRBV4-3 with TRBJ1-3, with D hard to call. The CDR3 extends over 16 amino acids. CDR1 is LGHNA, CDR2 YSLEER, per germline. Trimming removed 0 bases at V and 0 bases at J, with 9 bases between. For the CDR3, the DNA is TGCGCCAGCAGCCAAGATGGGCAGAGCTCTGGAAACACCATATATTTT. Its translation: CASSQDGQSSGNTIYF.

The gene calls are TRBV25-1 and TRBJ2-7; 10 bases agree with TRBD1. The CDR3 is 15 residues long. Germline V lookup: CDR1 MGHDK, CDR2 SYGVNS. Trimming cost V 1 base and J 4 bases; bases outside gene matches: 4. The CDR3 reads CASSEWGTGDYEQYF. In DNA, the CDR3 is TGTGCCAGCAGTGAATGGGGGACAGGGGATTACGAGCAGTACTTC.

This rearrangement joins TRBV5-8 to TRBJ1-6, with 10 bases fitting TRBD1. Unmatched junction bases numbered 6, after V lost 5 bases and J lost 7 bases. This CDR3 has 15 amino acids. CDR1 and CDR2 from the germline V gene are SGHTS and YDEGEE. CDR3: CASSYDRGRNSPLHF. The CDR3 DNA reads TGTGCCAGCAGTTATGACAGGGGGCGGAATTCACCCCTCCACTTT.

The gene calls are TRBV28 and TRBJ2-1, with 10 bases matching TRBD1. CDR3 size: 15 residues. CDR1 and CDR2 from the germline V gene are MDHEN and SYDVKM. Trimming at V came to 8 bases and at J to 8 bases, leaving 12 bases not matched to a gene. CDR3 amino acids: CASGLSGTGAHEQFF. The CDR3 DNA reads as TGTGCCAGCGGACTATCCGGGACAGGGGCCCATGAGCAGTTCTTC.

This clone has more than one count but fewer than ten. The gene calls are TRBV6-1 and TRBJ1-6; D is unresolved. V dropped 2 bases and J dropped 5 bases, with 10 bases sitting between them. The CDR3 sequence is 15 residues long. Looked up from germline, CDR1 is MNHNS and CDR2 is SASEGT. CDR3 nucleotide sequence: TGTGCCAGCAGTGAAAGTTCAGTTAATAATTCACCCCTCCACTTT. Amino acids: CASSESSVNNSPLHF.

Points on this clone: One end of the junction does not line up with germline, which may come from a read error. The chain is built from TRBV14 and TRBJ1-2; D is uncertain. CDR3 length: 14 residues. The germline CDR1 and CDR2 sequences are SGHDN and FVKESK. The CDR3 loop is CASSKDGFNYGYTF. CDR3 coding DNA: TGTGCCAGCAGCAAAGACGGGTTTAACTATGGCTACACCTTC.

The V call is TRBV5-1, the J call TRBJ2-7; 8 nucleotides match TRBD1. The CDR3 loop spans 14 amino acids. The V gene's germline CDR1 is SGHRS and CDR2 YFSETQ. V shed 2 bases, J shed 9 bases, and the junction held 10 bases outside the gene matches. This chain's CDR3 is CASSLLRGQDGQYF. CDR3 nucleotides: TGCGCCAGCAGCTTACTCAGGGGGCAGGACGGGCAGTACTTC.

A few counts support this clone. This rearrangement joins TRBV27 to TRBJ2-7, with 7 bases that match TRBD1. Per the germline V gene, CDR1 is MNHEY and CDR2 is SMNVEV (reference sequence). V shed 6 bases, J shed 5 bases, and the junction held 10 bases outside the gene matches. The CDR3 sequence is 14 residues long. The CDR3 protein is CASRRGGKSHEQYF. The CDR3 DNA follows: TGTGCCAGCAGGCGAGGGGGCAAGAGCCACGAGCAGTACTTC.

The V and J genes are TRBV7-2 and TRBJ1-2; a weak D match, TRBD1 (5 bases). The germline V and J ends were trimmed by 4 bases and 2 bases, with 8 bases remaining between them. The germline V gene has CDR1 SGHTA and CDR2 FQGNSA. There are 13 residues in the CDR3. The CDR3, as DNA: TGTGCCAGCAGCTCACAGGCGAACTATGGCTACACCTTC. As protein: CASSSQANYGYTF.

The chain links TRBV2 to TRBJ2-4, with a possible D match to TRBD2 (6 bases). Germline assignment: CDR1 SNHLY and CDR2 FYNNEI. The CDR3 covers 13 residues. Trimming took off 8 bases at V and 0 bases at J, with 8 bases between the two ends. CDR3 DNA sequence: TGTGCCAGCTCGGGGGAAGCCAAAAACATTCAGTACTTC. Its translation: CASSGEAKNIQYF.

The genes are TRBV5-1 and TRBJ2-3; 11 bases align to TRBD2. V lost 4 bases to trimming and J lost 1 base; unmatched junction nucleotides: 5. CDR3 size: 16 residues. From germline, CDR1 is SGHRS and CDR2 YFSETQ. The CDR3 bases are TGCGCCAGCAGCGCCCGACTAGCGGGGCGCACAGATACGCAGTATTTT. Translation: CASSARLAGRTDTQYF.

The chain uses TRBV28 and TRBJ1-4; D remains unclear. The CDR3 covers 14 residues. Trimming took 2 bases from V and 8 from J, leaving 12 bases between them. CDR1 and CDR2 (germline): MDHEN, SYDVKM. CDR3 sequence: CASSLLQSGEKLFF. The CDR3 DNA reads as TGTGCCAGCAGTTTACTCCAATCGGGGGAAAAACTGTTTTTT.

In nucleotides, the CDR3 is TGTGCCTGGAGTGTAGGGGGCGAGCAGTACTTC. This encodes CAWSVGGEQYF. V and J are TRBV30 and TRBJ2-7; tentatively, D is TRBD1 (6 bases). Trimming removed 0 bases at V and 6 bases at J, with 6 bases between. Germline CDR1 and CDR2: GTSNPN and SVGIG (reference sequence). The CDR3 is made up of 11 amino acids.

V gene TRBV5-1 combines with J gene TRBJ2-3; no definite D call. Germline CDR1 reads SGHRS; CDR2 reads YFSETQ. This CDR3 comprises 12 residues. The V end was cut by 3 bases, the J end by 0 bases, with 2 bases between. The CDR3 sequence is CASSSSTDTQYF. The CDR3 DNA follows: TGCGCCAGCAGCTCAAGCACAGATACGCAGTATTTT.

The chain joins TRBV6-1 to TRBJ2-4; a weak D match, TRBD1 (5 bases). In germline, CDR1 is MNHNS, CDR2 SASEGT. Trimming left V 2 bases short and J 0 bases short, with 14 bases between. The CDR3 spans 17 residues. This CDR3 is CASSEFRAGLAKNIQYF. The CDR3 nucleotides read TGTGCCAGCAGTGAATTTCGGGCAGGGTTAGCCAAAAACATTCAGTACTTC.

The rearrangement uses TRBV18 and TRBJ2-7; D call uncertain. V lost 0 bases, J lost 3 bases, and 15 bases lay in between. Germline V CDR1 and CDR2: KGHSH, LQKENI. This CDR3 is 16 amino acids long. In DNA, the CDR3 is TGTGCCAGCTCACCACCGAATACCCCCAGTTTCTACGAGCAGTACTTC. Amino acids: CASSPPNTPSFYEQYF.

The rearrangement links TRBV6-4 to TRBJ2-1; 11 bases map to TRBD2. Germline V gives CDR1 MRHNA, CDR2 SNTAGT. This CDR3 contains 15 residues. Unmatched junction bases numbered 5, after V lost 6 bases and J lost 4 bases. The CDR3 loop reads CASSPSGGSYNEQFF. DNA of the CDR3: TGTGCCAGCAGCCCTAGCGGGGGGTCTTACAATGAGCAGTTCTTC.

This chain connects TRBV10-3 to TRBJ1-2; possible D gene TRBD1, 6 bases. V lost 9 bases and J lost 4, with 18 bases in between. CDR3 length: 14 residues. CDR1 is ENHRY and CDR2 is SYGVKD in the germline V gene. CDR3 DNA sequence: TGTGCCATAACGGACAGTCGGTTAGGCTATGGCTACACCTTC. Translated, it gives CAITDSRLGYGYTF.